These 6 T cell receptor beta chains came from one sample sequenced in a study of cytomegalovirus exposure and HLA in healthy donors. The primer mix had 60 Vbeta and 13 Jbeta primers. Sequencing was performed with immunoSEQ multiplex PCR; in TCRdb, only in-frame clones are kept and a portion is missing. Among roughly 63,000 clones listed, approximately 71% were seen once. The sequencing input was PBMCs. The receptors derive from a man in his fifties or sixties in good health and CMV-seropositive.

This chain uses TRBV7-2 with TRBJ2-2; D is uncertain. The CDR3 is 12 amino acids. Germline CDR1 SGHTA, CDR2 FQGNSA. Trimming pared 3 bases from V and 8 bases from J, leaving 7 bases between. The CDR3 spells CASSFAVGELFF. The CDR3 DNA reads as TGTGCCAGCAGCTTTGCGGTGGGGGAGCTGTTTTTT.

This chain links TRBV9 with TRBJ2-6; perhaps TRBD2 as D (6 bases). In germline, CDR1 is SGDLS, CDR2 YYNGEE. The CDR3 runs 15 residues. V lost 4 bases and J 1 base, leaving 9 bases between the germline ends. DNA of the CDR3: TGTGCCAGCAGCCCCCGGGGGTCTGGGGCCAACGTCCTGACTTTC. Amino acids: CASSPRGSGANVLTF. Filled out from reference TRBV9 and TRBJ2-6, the complete variable domain reads DSGVTQTPKHLITATGQRVTLRCSPRSGDLSVYWYQQSLDQGLQFLIQYYNGEERAKGNILERFSAQQFPDLHSELNLSSLELGDSALYFCASSPRGSGANVLTFGAGSRLTVL.

The rearrangement links TRBV12-5 to TRBJ1-1; 7 bases are shared with TRBD1. This CDR3 comprises 14 residues. Germline CDR1 and CDR2: LGHNT and FRNRAP. V gave up 3 bases and J gave up 2 bases; unmatched junction bases: 3. CDR3 region: CASGFGQANTEAFF. The DNA for the CDR3 is TGTGCTAGTGGTTTTGGACAGGCCAACACTGAAGCTTTCTTT.

This clone was seen more than once but under ten times. Here the CDR3 reads CAWSDGGGPGEQYF. DNA for the CDR3: TGTGCCTGGAGCGACGGAGGAGGGCCGGGCGAGCAGTACTTC. The rearrangement joins TRBV30 to TRBJ2-7; maybe TRBD2 (6 bases). The CDR3 covers 14 residues. Deletions cut 3 bases from V and 6 bases from J, with 18 bases between. From germline, CDR1 is GTSNPN and CDR2 SVGIG (reference sequence). Full variable domain (missing parts from reference TRBV30 and TRBJ2-7): SQTIHQWPATLVQPVGSPLSLECTVEGTSNPNLYWYRQAAGRGLQLLFYSVGIGQISSEVPQNLSASRPQDRQFILSSKKLLLSDSGFYLCAWSDGGGPGEQYFGPGTRLTVT.

This clone was detected only a few times. The chain links TRBV23-1 to TRBJ2-7; tentative D call: TRBD2 (6 bases). TRBV23-1 is labeled an ORF, and its function is uncertain. The CDR3 runs to 14 residues. V gave up 2 bases and J gave up 6 bases, with 14 bases separating them. Here the CDR3 reads CASSQTRAGGEQYF. For the CDR3, the DNA is TGCGCCAGCAGTCAAACACGGGCCGGGGGCGAGCAGTACTTC.

This clone was counted between two and nine times. The chain has TRBV10-1 and TRBJ1-4; 8 bases fit TRBD1. J lost 8 bases, V lost 10 bases, and 21 bases had no gene match. The CDR3 consists of 17 residues. Germline values: CDR1 WNHNN, CDR2 SYGVQD (reference sequence). The CDR3 region is CAIFVKPPGTGGEKLFF. The DNA of the CDR3 is TGCGCCATCTTCGTAAAACCTCCCGGGACAGGAGGCGAAAAACTGTTTTTT.